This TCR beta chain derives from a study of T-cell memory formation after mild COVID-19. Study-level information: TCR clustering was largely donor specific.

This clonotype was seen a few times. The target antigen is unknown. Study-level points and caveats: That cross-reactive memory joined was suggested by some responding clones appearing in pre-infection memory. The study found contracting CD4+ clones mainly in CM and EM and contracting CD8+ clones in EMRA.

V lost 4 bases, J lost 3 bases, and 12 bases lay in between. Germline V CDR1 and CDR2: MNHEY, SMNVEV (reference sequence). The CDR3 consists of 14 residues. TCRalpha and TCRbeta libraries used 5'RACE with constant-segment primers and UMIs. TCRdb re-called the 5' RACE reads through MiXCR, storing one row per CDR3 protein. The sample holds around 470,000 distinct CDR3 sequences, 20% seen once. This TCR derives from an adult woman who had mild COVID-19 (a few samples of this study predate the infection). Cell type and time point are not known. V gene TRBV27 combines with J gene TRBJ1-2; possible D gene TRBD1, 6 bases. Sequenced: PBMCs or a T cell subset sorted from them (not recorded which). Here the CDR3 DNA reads TGTGCCAGCAGTTCCTGGGGGCGCGACTATGGCTACACCTTC. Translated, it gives CASSSWGRDYGYTF.